Sequencing of this TCR beta chain was carried out in a study of blood T cell repertoires in COVID-19. Study-level information: Sites across the United States, Italy and Spain contributed samples from acute and convalescent COVID-19. T cells, B-cell-depleted T cells, or PBMCs supplied cDNA or gDNA.

This CDR3 has 18 residues. Germline V gene data show CDR1 as SGHTS and CDR2 as YDEGEE. V was pared by 4 bases and J by 4 bases, with 8 bases of the junction left unmatched. As handled by the study authors: Amplification of reference gene primers provided the estimated nucleated cell counts. Measured with immunoSEQ multiplex PCR; TCRdb has only the in-frame clones, and not every one. D and trimming were read from the DNA, whereas the V and J calls and clone size are those reported in that table. The data show approximately 69,000 clones, around 87% seen once. Sample: peripheral blood. The origin of this receptor is a man aged 45-65 years with acute or convalescent COVID-19. This rearrangement joins TRBV5-8 to TRBJ2-2; TRBD2 matches at 15 bases. CDR3 amino acids: CASSRRTSGRGATGELFF. The DNA of the CDR3 is TGTGCCAGCAGCCGCCGGACTAGCGGGAGGGGCGCCACCGGGGAGCTGTTTTTT.